These 32 T cell receptor beta chains came from one sample sequenced in a study of T cell responses to AZD1222 COVID-19 vaccine. The method was immunoSEQ multiplex PCR; TCRdb's version includes in-frame clones alone and lacks a portion of them. Of about 59,000 clones in the sample, 65% to 90% were seen once. The source material was peripheral blood, sampled on day 0 of AZD1222 vaccination. Receptors were obtained from an adult in good health.

The V call is TRBV19, the J call TRBJ1-5, with D uncertain. The germline V gene has CDR1 LNHDA and CDR2 SQIVND (reference sequence). V was clipped by 3 bases and J by 0 bases, with 12 bases between them. This CDR3 contains 16 residues. Here the CDR3 DNA reads TGTGCCAGTAGTATCCCGACCTGGTATAGCAATCAGCCCCAGCATTTT. Translated, it gives CASSIPTWYSNQPQHF.

V gene TRBV28 combines with J gene TRBJ1-2; 10 bases are a match to TRBD1. The germline V gene has CDR1 MDHEN and CDR2 SYDVKM. After removal of 6 bases from V and 10 bases from J, the junction contained 8 bases not matched to a gene. The CDR3 totals 13 residues. This CDR3 reads CASRPTGTGAYTF. The CDR3 region has the DNA TGTGCCAGCAGGCCTACCGGGACAGGGGCCTACACCTTC.

This chain links TRBV6-5 with TRBJ2-7; 8 positions agree with TRBD1. Germline CDR1 is MNHEY and CDR2 is SVGAGI. Trimming at V came to 4 bases and at J to 5 bases, leaving 7 bases not matched to a gene. This CDR3 has 14 residues. CDR3 DNA sequence: TGTGCCAGCAGTTTCAGACAGGGGCACCACGAGCAGTACTTC. Translating gives CASSFRQGHHEQYF.

The chain has TRBV2 and TRBJ1-5; TRBD1 matches 11 bases. V gave up 6 bases and J gave up 2 bases; unmatched junction bases: 9. Germline V gene sequence: CDR1 SNHLY, CDR2 FYNNEI. This CDR3 has 17 residues. CDR3 in amino acids: CASRDGTGGFGNQPQHF. For the CDR3, the DNA is TGTGCCAGCAGAGACGGGACAGGGGGTTTTGGCAATCAGCCCCAGCATTTT.

The V gene is TRBV7-3, the J gene TRBJ1-2; TRBD1 might be the D (5 bases). The germline gives CDR1 SGHTA, CDR2 FQGTGA. This CDR3 has 15 amino acids. V was clipped by 4 bases and J by 8 bases, with 20 bases between them. This chain's CDR3 is CASSSEPGRAWGYTF. The CDR3 DNA reads TGTGCCAGCAGCTCCGAGCCGGGACGCGCGTGGGGCTACACCTTC.

The CDR3 sequence is CATSLRRGHQPQHF. CDR3 DNA: TGTGCCACCAGTTTACGACGGGGGCATCAGCCCCAGCATTTT. The genes are TRBV15 and TRBJ1-5; a possible D gene is TRBD1 (6 bases). Trimming shortened V by 6 bases and J by 5 bases, and 14 bases separated the two germline ends. The CDR3 has 14 amino acids. The germline V gene encodes CDR1 LNHNV and CDR2 YYDKDF (reference sequence).

This clone was seen a single time. The chain links TRBV11-2 to TRBJ2-1; TRBD2 agrees at 11 bases. Germline-derived CDR1 and CDR2 are SGHAT and FQNNGV. The V segment lost 11 bases and the J segment 4 bases; nucleotides outside the gene matches: 4. This CDR3 region has 13 residues. CDR3 DNA sequence: TGTGCCTCCAGACTAGCGGGGTACAATGAGCAGTTCTTC. The encoded protein is CASRLAGYNEQFF.

This clone showed up just once. The chain recombines TRBV2 with TRBJ1-5; 7 bases align to TRBD1. The trim removed 6 bases at V and 9 bases at J, leaving 17 bases unmatched. The CDR3 is 16 residues long. The germline V gene encodes CDR1 SNHLY and CDR2 FYNNEI. The CDR3 is CASSGTDNTVHRPQHF. DNA of the CDR3: TGTGCCAGCAGCGGGACAGATAATACCGTTCATCGGCCCCAGCATTTT. Variable domain in full (rest from reference TRBV2 and TRBJ1-5): EPEVTQTPSHQVTQMGQEVILRCVPISNHLYFYWYRQILGQKVEFLVSFYNNEISEKSEIFDDQFSVERPDGSNFTLKIRSTKLEDSAMYFCASSGTDNTVHRPQHFGDGTRLSIL.

The rearrangement links TRBV7-9 to TRBJ1-6; D is perhaps TRBD1 (6 bases). Germline V gene data show CDR1 as SEHNR and CDR2 as FQNEAQ (reference sequence). V gave up 5 bases and J gave up 6 bases, with 14 bases separating them. This CDR3 comprises 15 residues. CDR3 protein: CASSRSGAPNSPLHF. CDR3 in DNA: TGTGCCAGCAGCCGATCGGGGGCTCCTAATTCACCCCTCCACTTT.

This chain joins TRBV30 and TRBJ1-4; D is unresolved. Per the germline V gene, CDR1 is GTSNPN and CDR2 is SVGIG (reference sequence). The germline V and J ends were trimmed by 1 base and 8 bases, with 11 bases remaining between them. The CDR3 is 13 amino acids. The DNA of the CDR3 is TGTGCCTGGAGTGCGAGGGCAGGCGAAAAACTGTTTTTT. It codes for CAWSARAGEKLFF.

V gene TRBV10-3 combines with J gene TRBJ1-2; 7 bases map to TRBD1. Germline V gives CDR1 ENHRY, CDR2 SYGVKD. V shed 6 bases and J 6 bases; nucleotides not matched to a gene: 4. The CDR3 is 12 residues long. The CDR3 region is CAISDRENGYTF. The CDR3 nucleotides are TGTGCCATCAGCGACAGGGAGAATGGCTACACCTTC.

The genes are TRBV4-2 and TRBJ2-2, with D possibly TRBD2 on 5 matching bases. Germline CDR1 reads LGHNA; CDR2 reads YNFKEQ. Trimming shortened V by 4 bases and J by 2 bases, and 11 bases separated the two germline ends. The CDR3 spans 15 residues. CDR3 coding DNA: TGTGCCAGCAGCCCGCAAAGCGGCAACACCGGGGAGCTGTTTTTT. Translating it yields CASSPQSGNTGELFF.

The chain links TRBV7-9 to TRBJ2-5; the match to TRBD1 covers 7 bases. V shed 5 bases and J 4 bases; nucleotides not matched to a gene: 7. Germline V gene sequence: CDR1 SEHNR, CDR2 FQNEAQ (reference sequence). The CDR3 has 14 amino acids. In nucleotides, the CDR3 is TGTGCCAGCAGCAAATGGGACAGCCGAGAGACCCAGTACTTC. Amino acids: CASSKWDSRETQYF.

The chain employs TRBV7-2 and TRBJ1-5; possible D gene TRBD1, 5 bases. Germline CDR1 is SGHTA and CDR2 is FQGNSA. This CDR3 has 15 amino acids. Trimming shortened V by 5 bases and J by 2 bases, and 13 bases separated the two germline ends. CDR3 nucleotide sequence: TGTGCCAGCAGCCTCCAGGGTGGGGGCAATCAGCCCCAGCATTTT. Its protein is CASSLQGGGNQPQHF.

The gene calls are TRBV28 and TRBJ1-2, with 9 bases that match TRBD1. Germline assignment: CDR1 MDHEN and CDR2 SYDVKM. The CDR3 is 18 residues long. J gave up 4 bases and V 6 bases, and 18 bases lay outside the gene matches. The CDR3 reads CASRILLNRGRHSYGYTF. The CDR3 DNA sequence: TGTGCCAGCAGAATATTATTAAACAGGGGGCGCCATAGCTATGGCTACACCTTC.

This chain uses TRBV14 with TRBJ1-2; D ambiguous. The CDR3 contains 13 residues. Germline values: CDR1 SGHDN, CDR2 FVKESK. V was shortened by 5 bases and J by 0 bases, with 7 bases between the two germline ends. CDR3 protein: CASSLAANYGYTF. Here the CDR3 DNA reads TGTGCCAGCAGCTTAGCAGCTAACTATGGCTACACCTTC. Filled out from reference TRBV14 and TRBJ1-2, the complete variable domain reads EAGVTQFPSHSVIEKGQTVTLRCDPISGHDNLYWYRRVMGKEIKFLLHFVKESKQDESGMPNNRFLAERTGGTYSTLKVQPAELEDSGVYFCASSLAANYGYTFGSGTRLTVV.

This chain joins TRBV6-5 and TRBJ1-4, with TRBD1 matching over 10 bases. Germline-derived CDR1 and CDR2 are MNHEY and SVGAGI. This CDR3 is 14 amino acids long. The trim removed 2 bases at V and 12 bases at J, leaving 6 bases unmatched. CDR3 region: CASSYTPGTGELFF. The CDR3 DNA follows: TGTGCCAGCAGTTACACACCAGGGACAGGGGAACTGTTTTTT.

Written as DNA, the CDR3 is TGTGCCAGCACCCCTCCGGCAGGGTGGAGCACCGGGGAGCTGTTTTTT. It yields the protein CASTPPAGWSTGELFF. The chain joins TRBV7-2 to TRBJ2-2, with D tentatively TRBD1 (5 bases). This CDR3 comprises 16 residues. Trimming cost V 7 bases and J 4 bases, with 19 bases left between them. Germline V CDR1 and CDR2: SGHTA, FQGNSA.

This clone was picked up a small number of times. The rearrangement links TRBV7-8 to TRBJ1-4; TRBD1 matches at 8 bases. The CDR3 consists of 14 residues. Germline V gene sequence: CDR1 SGHVS, CDR2 FQNEAQ. V gave up 3 bases and J gave up 7 bases; unmatched junction bases: 4. The CDR3 region is CASSFQGASEKLFF. In nucleotides, the CDR3 is TGTGCCAGCAGCTTTCAGGGGGCAAGTGAAAAACTGTTTTTT.

This clone is a singleton in its sample. This chain joins TRBV2 and TRBJ2-1, with D tentatively TRBD2 (6 bases). V dropped 5 bases and J dropped 0 bases, with 11 bases sitting between them. The CDR3 runs 15 residues. Germline V gives CDR1 SNHLY, CDR2 FYNNEI. CDR3 sequence (DNA): TGTGCCAGCAGTCAGGACTATAACTCCTACAATGAGCAGTTCTTC. This codes for CASSQDYNSYNEQFF.

This clone occurred once. CDR3: CASSSLRLSGDNEQFF. The CDR3 DNA reads TGCGCCAGCAGCTCTTTAAGGCTCTCCGGCGACAATGAGCAGTTCTTC. This chain links TRBV5-1 with TRBJ2-1; D not resolved. V was pared by 3 bases and J by 5 bases, with 18 bases between. The V gene's germline CDR1 is SGHRS and CDR2 YFSETQ. The CDR3 is 16 residues long. Drawing the rest from reference TRBV5-1 and TRBJ2-1, the complete variable domain is KAGVTQTPRYLIKTRGQQVTLSCSPISGHRSVSWYQQTPGQGLQFLFEYFSETQRNKGNFPGRFSGRQFSNSRSEMNVSTLELGDSALYLCASSSLRLSGDNEQFFGPGTRLTVL.

V usage is TRBV2 and J usage is TRBJ2-2; tentatively, D is TRBD1 or TRBD2 (5 bases each). Per the germline V gene, CDR1 is SNHLY and CDR2 is FYNNEI. V was clipped by 6 bases and J by 5 bases, with 16 bases between them. This CDR3 has 15 amino acids. The CDR3 spells CASRDGRDPTGELFF. The CDR3 nucleotides are TGTGCCAGCAGGGATGGACGGGACCCAACCGGGGAGCTGTTTTTT. Together with reference TRBV2 and TRBJ2-2, the CDR3 gives the full variable domain: EPEVTQTPSHQVTQMGQEVILRCVPISNHLYFYWYRQILGQKVEFLVSFYNNEISEKSEIFDDQFSVERPDGSNFTLKIRSTKLEDSAMYFCASRDGRDPTGELFFGEGSRLTVL.

The V call is TRBV19, the J call TRBJ2-1; 7 nucleotides agree with TRBD2. With 2 bases clipped from V and 7 bases from J, the junction kept 14 bases outside the gene matches. Germline V gives CDR1 LNHDA, CDR2 SQIVND (reference sequence). The CDR3 contains 17 residues. CDR3 in amino acids: CASSILVRGVAGNEQFF. In DNA, the CDR3 is TGTGCCAGTAGTATATTAGTCCGAGGGGTAGCGGGTAATGAGCAGTTCTTC.

V is TRBV4-1 and J is TRBJ1-2, with D possibly matching TRBD1 (5 bases). The germline V and J ends were trimmed by 4 bases and 5 bases, with 17 bases remaining between them. In germline, CDR1 is MGHRA, CDR2 YSYEKL. The CDR3 length is 15 residues. CDR3 DNA sequence: TGCGCCAGCAGCCCCCAGGAGAGGCAGGGATATGGCTACACCTTC. Protein: CASSPQERQGYGYTF.

The rearrangement joins TRBV29-1 to TRBJ1-2; D is undetermined. V shed 0 bases and J shed 2 bases, with 1 base lying between them. This CDR3 has 11 residues. Germline-derived CDR1 and CDR2 are SQVTM and ANQGSEA. The CDR3 protein is CSVEENYGYTF. The CDR3 DNA follows: TGCAGCGTTGAAGAGAACTATGGCTACACCTTC.

The CDR3: CAWSSGLYNSPLHF. CDR3 DNA sequence: TGTGCCTGGAGTTCAGGACTGTATAATTCACCCCTCCACTTT. This chain connects TRBV30 to TRBJ1-6; D remains unclear. The CDR3 totals 14 residues. In germline, CDR1 is GTSNPN, CDR2 SVGIG (reference sequence). V was cut by 2 bases and J by 4 bases, with 9 bases left in between.

The chain uses TRBV7-6 and TRBJ1-1; D not certain. Germline CDR1 SGHVS, CDR2 FNYEAQ. V lost 1 base, J lost 4 bases, and 7 bases lay in between. This CDR3 has 13 amino acids. CDR3 coding DNA: TGTGCCAGCAGCTTAGAGAGAGGCACTGAAGCTTTCTTT. Residues: CASSLERGTEAFF.

This clone appeared a single time. The rearrangement links TRBV6-5 to TRBJ2-5, with D hard to call. The V and J ends lost 6 bases and 1 base respectively, with 6 bases between them. The CDR3 extends over 12 amino acids. Germline V gives CDR1 MNHEY, CDR2 SVGAGI. The CDR3 sequence: CASSLPQETQYF. The CDR3 coding sequence is TGTGCCAGCAGCCTACCCCAAGAGACCCAGTACTTC.

The V call is TRBV11-2, the J call TRBJ1-2, with D unclear. Germline CDR1 reads SGHAT; CDR2 reads FQNNGV. The V gene lost 5 bases and the J gene lost 5 bases, with 27 bases spanning the gap. The CDR3 contains 18 residues. CDR3 nucleotide sequence: TGTGCCAGCAGCCGCAGCTCGCGACCCGATGGTGGTGGATATGGCTACACCTTC. This sequence encodes CASSRSSRPDGGGYGYTF.

As to this clone: A read error may account for a junction end that differs from germline. The genes are TRBV28 and TRBJ1-5, with D possibly TRBD1 on 5 matching bases. The CDR3 is 13 amino acids. The germline V gene encodes CDR1 MDHEN and CDR2 SYDVKM. CDR3 nucleotide sequence: TGTGCCAGCAGACCTAGGGCCCGGGACGGTATTCTTTTT. Translated, it gives CASRPRARDGILF.

The chain is built from TRBV7-2 and TRBJ1-1; 7 nucleotides line up with TRBD1. Per the germline V gene, CDR1 is SGHTA and CDR2 is FQGNSA. This CDR3 region has 15 residues. The trim removed 5 bases at V and 8 bases at J, leaving 14 bases unmatched. The DNA of the CDR3 is TGTGCCAGCAGCCCGACAGGGCCCTCTATGACGGAAGCTTTCTTT. Residues: CASSPTGPSMTEAFF.

The rearrangement uses TRBV7-2 and TRBJ2-3; 10 nucleotides align to TRBD2. The germline gives CDR1 SGHTA, CDR2 FQGNSA. V lost 5 bases to trimming and J lost 6 bases; unmatched junction nucleotides: 8. This CDR3 is 15 amino acids long. CDR3 protein: CASSQAAGGGDTQYF. As DNA, the CDR3 is TGTGCCAGCAGCCAAGCAGCGGGAGGGGGGGATACGCAGTATTTT.